The clone carrying this T cell receptor (beta chain) was found once. These data originate in a study of cytomegalovirus exposure and HLA in healthy donors. Repertoires were generated with immunoSEQ multiplex PCR, while TCRdb's copy carries only in-frame clones and drops some. The data show more than 150,000 clones, more than 75% seen once. Per the germline V gene, CDR1 is MNHEY and CDR2 is SMNVEV (reference sequence). V dropped 3 bases and J dropped 3 bases, with 10 bases sitting between them. This CDR3 is built from 14 residues. The V and J genes are TRBV27 and TRBJ2-3, with D perhaps matching TRBD1 (6 bases). The receptor comes from a man between 18 and 29 years old in good health and CMV-seronegative. The specimen sequenced was PBMCs. The CDR3 loop is CASSFMGATDTQYF. For the CDR3, the DNA is TGTGCCAGCAGTTTCATGGGGGCGACAGATACGCAGTATTTT.